This entry lists 28 T cell receptor beta chains sequenced from one sample in a study of spatial heterogeneity in lung cancer. A single record per CDR3 protein comes from TCRdb applying MiXCR to the 5' RACE reads. The data hold tens of thousands of distinct CDR3 sequences, with just under 20% observed a single time. Stated time point: blood at routine non-recurrence follow-up after resection. The sequences come from PBMCs, collected at follow-up. The receptors here all came from a male donor with early-stage non-small cell lung cancer.

This clonotype has a handful of counts. The genes are TRBV7-9 and TRBJ1-2, with D unresolved. The length of the CDR3 is 12 residues. V lost 2 bases and J 6 bases, leaving 7 bases between the germline ends. Germline CDR1 SEHNR, CDR2 FQNEAQ (reference sequence). Here the CDR3 reads CASSLLANGYTF. The CDR3 coding sequence is TGTGCCAGCAGCTTACTTGCCAATGGCTACACCTTC.

This clonotype was seen a handful of times. The rearrangement joins TRBV11-2 to TRBJ2-4, with D hard to call. The V gene's germline CDR1 is SGHAT and CDR2 FQNNGV. Between the trimmed V and J ends, which lost 0 bases and 1 base, there was a span of 13 bases. The CDR3 consists of 17 residues. CDR3 protein: CASSLDSRQAAKNIQYF. CDR3 sequence (DNA): TGTGCCAGCAGCTTAGATTCACGGCAAGCGGCCAAAAACATTCAGTACTTC.

This clonotype showed up just a few times. This CDR3 reads CASSPADTPTYGYTF. As DNA, the CDR3 is TGCGCCAGCAGCCCCGCGGACACTCCTACCTATGGCTACACCTTC. V is TRBV4-3 and J is TRBJ1-2; TRBD1 might be the D (5 bases). The germline V gene encodes CDR1 LGHNA and CDR2 YSLEER. V was cut by 4 bases and J by 4 bases, with 16 bases left in between. This CDR3 contains 15 residues.

The rearrangement uses TRBV7-9 and TRBJ2-7; D possibly uses TRBD1 or TRBD2 (5 bases each). Trimming cost V 6 bases and J 0 bases, with 12 bases left between them. This CDR3 contains 14 residues. Per the germline V gene, CDR1 is SEHNR and CDR2 is FQNEAQ (reference sequence). The DNA for the CDR3 is TGTGCCAGCAGAACCGGGACGGACTCCTACGAGCAGTACTTC. Translated: CASRTGTDSYEQYF. Full variable domain (missing parts from reference TRBV7-9 and TRBJ2-7): DTGVSQNPRHKITKRGQNVTFRCDPISEHNRLYWYRQTLGQGPEFLTYFQNEAQLEKSRLLSDRFSAERPKGSFSTLEIQRTEQGDSAMYLCASRTGTDSYEQYFGPGTRLTVT.

This clonotype has a handful of counts. CDR3 amino acids: CASTRQGGNTEAFF. The CDR3 coding sequence is TGCGCCAGCACCCGACAGGGCGGGAACACTGAAGCTTTCTTT. The rearrangement uses TRBV4-1 and TRBJ1-1, with 7 bases aligning to TRBD1. V lost 7 bases, J lost 1 base, and 6 bases stayed unmatched. The CDR3 has 14 amino acids. The germline gives CDR1 MGHRA, CDR2 YSYEKL.

The J gene is TRBJ2-4, the V gene TRBV5-1; D possibly matches TRBD1 or TRBD2 (5 bases each). The CDR3 is 14 amino acids. Between the trimmed V and J ends, which lost 4 bases and 3 bases, there was a span of 11 bases. CDR1 and CDR2 from the germline V gene are SGHRS and YFSETQ. CDR3 in amino acids: CASSPGGGKNIQYF. In DNA, the CDR3 is TGCGCCAGCAGCCCGGGTGGGGGCAAAAACATTCAGTACTTC.

This chain connects TRBV20-1 to TRBJ2-3; 10 bases are a match to TRBD2. V dropped 4 bases and J dropped 2; count of bases not matched to a gene: 3. The CDR3 extends over 14 amino acids. Germline V gene lookup returns CDR1 DFQATT and CDR2 SNEGSKA (reference sequence). This CDR3 is CSAIAGGYTDTQYF. The CDR3 DNA sequence: TGCAGTGCTATAGCGGGGGGATACACAGATACGCAGTATTTT.

Only a few counts were recorded for this clonotype. The rearrangement uses TRBV7-9 and TRBJ2-7, with no clear D. CDR1 and CDR2 from the germline V gene are SEHNR and FQNEAQ (reference sequence). The germline V and J ends were trimmed by 5 bases and 2 bases, with 10 bases remaining between them. CDR3 length: 13 amino acids. CDR3 nucleotide sequence: TGTGCCAGCAGCCTTGGGGAAGCCTACGAGCAGTACTTC. Its translation: CASSLGEAYEQYF.

V usage is TRBV5-1 and J usage is TRBJ2-1; D may be TRBD2 (6 bases). The germline V and J ends were trimmed by 4 bases and 3 bases, with 17 bases remaining between them. The germline gives CDR1 SGHRS, CDR2 YFSETQ. The CDR3 sequence is 16 residues long. The CDR3, as DNA: TGCGCCAGCAGCCCCGGAGGGCTGAACGGCTACAATGAGCAGTTCTTC. This gives the protein CASSPGGLNGYNEQFF.

This clonotype was seen only a few times. This chain uses TRBV24-1 with TRBJ2-3; D might be TRBD1 (6 bases). Germline CDR1 KGHDR, CDR2 SFDVKD. The CDR3 is 15 residues long. V lost 2 bases to trimming and J lost 2 bases, with 10 bases between them. The chain's CDR3 is CATSDSDSSTDTQYF. The CDR3 DNA is TGTGCCACCAGTGATTCGGACAGCTCCACAGATACGCAGTATTTT.

This clonotype is categorized as medium-sized. This chain links TRBV4-1 with TRBJ1-3, with D possibly being TRBD1 (6 bases). Germline V gene lookup returns CDR1 MGHRA and CDR2 YSYEKL. There are 15 residues in the CDR3. V was cut by 3 bases and J by 0 bases, with 9 bases left in between. The DNA for the CDR3 is TGCGCCAGCAGCCAGAGGACAGTCTCTGGAAACACCATATATTTT. This translates into CASSQRTVSGNTIYF.

A few counts support this clonotype. V usage is TRBV11-2 and J usage is TRBJ2-1, with D maybe TRBD2 (5 bases). V was trimmed by 3 bases and J by 1 base, leaving 16 bases between them. Germline lookup yields CDR1 SGHAT and CDR2 FQNNGV. CDR3 length: 17 amino acids. DNA of the CDR3: TGTGCCAGCAGCTTCAGTGGTAGGCGGGTGTCCTACAATGAGCAGTTCTTC. Protein product: CASSFSGRRVSYNEQFF.

The chain joins TRBV20-1 to TRBJ2-5; D not certain. The CDR3 sequence is 10 residues long. Per the germline V gene, CDR1 is DFQATT and CDR2 is SNEGSKA (reference sequence). The germline V and J ends were trimmed by 6 bases and 5 bases, with 7 bases remaining between them. CDR3 residues: CSATGETQYF. The DNA of the CDR3 is TGCAGTGCCACGGGCGAGACCCAGTACTTC.

This chain links TRBV2 with TRBJ2-1; the D is unclear. CDR1 SNHLY and CDR2 FYNNEI come from the germline V gene. Trimming took 7 bases from V and 7 from J, leaving 14 bases between them. The CDR3 runs to 13 residues. In DNA, the CDR3 is TGTGCCAGCAAGGAACAAGCCGTAAATGAGCAGTTCTTC. This codes for CASKEQAVNEQFF.

This clonotype was seen only a few times. The CDR3 loop is CSARLTETQYF. The CDR3 coding sequence is TGCAGTGCAAGACTGACAGAGACCCAGTACTTC. V gene TRBV20-1 combines with J gene TRBJ2-5; D remains ambiguous. Trimming stripped 6 bases from V and 4 bases from J, with 9 bases between. The CDR3 is 11 residues long. Germline values: CDR1 DFQATT, CDR2 SNEGSKA (reference sequence).

The gene calls are TRBV10-2 and TRBJ2-2; 8 bases align to TRBD1. Germline V lookup: CDR1 WSHSY, CDR2 SAAADI. This CDR3 spans 17 amino acids. Trimming removed 0 bases from V and 4 bases from J; junction bases left unmatched: 7. CDR3 DNA sequence: TGCGCCAGCAGTGAGTCGTCGGACAGGGCGGGCACCGGGGAGCTGTTTTTT. Translated, it gives CASSESSDRAGTGELFF.

This chain links TRBV6-6 with TRBJ1-2; D remains unclear. This CDR3 is 14 amino acids long. From germline, CDR1 is MNHNY and CDR2 SVGAGI (reference sequence). Trimming took 0 bases from V and 2 from J, leaving 7 bases between them. The CDR3 DNA sequence: TGTGCCAGCAGTTACTCGGACCAAAACTATGGCTACACCTTC. Translation gives CASSYSDQNYGYTF.

The chain employs TRBV20-1 and TRBJ2-1, with 12 bases lining up with TRBD2. Germline lookup yields CDR1 DFQATT and CDR2 SNEGSKA (reference sequence). The CDR3 is 15 amino acids. The trim removed 7 bases at V and 0 bases at J, leaving 4 bases unmatched. Written as DNA, the CDR3 is TGCAGTGGGGCGACTAGCGGGAGCTCCTACAATGAGCAGTTCTTC. It specifies CSGATSGSSYNEQFF.

This clonotype was found a few times. V gene TRBV7-8 combines with J gene TRBJ1-5; 9 bases line up with TRBD1. The CDR3 is made up of 17 amino acids. V gave up 6 bases and J gave up 1 base; unmatched junction bases: 10. Germline CDR1 is SGHVS and CDR2 is FQNEAQ. Here the CDR3 reads CASRAGTGFWSNQPQHF. The CDR3 DNA follows: TGTGCCAGCAGGGCCGGGACAGGGTTTTGGAGCAATCAGCCCCAGCATTTT. The full variable domain, completed using reference TRBV7-8 and TRBJ1-5, is GAGVSQSPRYKVAKRGQDVALRCDPISGHVSLFWYQQALGQGPEFLTYFQNEAQLDKSGLPSDRFFAERPEGSVSTLKIQRTQQEDSAVYLCASRAGTGFWSNQPQHFGDGTRLSIL.

The chain employs TRBV24-1 and TRBJ2-4, with D possibly TRBD1 on 6 matching bases. The germline CDR1 and CDR2 sequences are KGHDR and SFDVKD. The CDR3 runs to 16 residues. V lost 4 bases to trimming and J lost 8 bases, with 20 bases between them. CDR3 loop: CATSDTSTGPGHIQYF. DNA for the CDR3: TGTGCCACCAGTGACACCTCGACAGGCCCGGGGCACATTCAGTACTTC.

On this clonotype: A read error may produce the germline difference seen at one junction end. The chain joins TRBV28 to TRBJ1-5; no definite D call. This CDR3 is 15 amino acids long. CDR1 is MDHEN, CDR2 SYDVKM, per germline. This CDR3 is CAGSPERQNNQPQHF. The CDR3 region has the DNA TGTGCCGGCAGCCCAGAGCGGCAGAACAATCAGCCCCAGCATTTT.

This clonotype occurred many times. This chain connects TRBV24-1 to TRBJ2-5; the D gene is possibly TRBD1 (6 bases). The CDR3 consists of 17 residues. The V and J ends lost 3 bases and 5 bases respectively, with 21 bases between them. Germline V lookup: CDR1 KGHDR, CDR2 SFDVKD. CDR3 DNA sequence: TGTGCCACCAGTGATCCGACAGGTCTGCTGTCGGGGGAGACCCAGTACTTC. This translates into CATSDPTGLLSGETQYF.

This clonotype showed up just a few times. The chain's CDR3 is CASSSTSGRFYEQYF. The CDR3 DNA follows: TGTGCCAGCAGTTCAACTAGCGGGAGGTTCTACGAGCAGTACTTC. The chain has TRBV6-5 and TRBJ2-7; 12 positions match TRBD2. With 4 bases clipped from V and 3 bases from J, the junction kept 4 bases outside the gene matches. CDR1 is MNHEY and CDR2 is SVGAGI in the germline V gene. CDR3 size: 15 residues.

This clonotype was detected only a few times. V usage is TRBV7-2 and J usage is TRBJ1-2; 7 bases agree with TRBD1. Germline V gene sequence: CDR1 SGHTA, CDR2 FQGNSA. The trim removed 4 bases at V and 0 bases at J, leaving 5 bases unmatched. The CDR3 extends over 15 amino acids. CDR3 sequence: CASSSQGQANYGYTF. The CDR3 DNA sequence: TGTGCCAGCAGCTCCCAAGGACAGGCTAACTATGGCTACACCTTC.

V gene TRBV27 combines with J gene TRBJ1-1; 7 bases map to TRBD1. Germline loops: CDR1 MNHEY, CDR2 SMNVEV (reference sequence). J lost 0 bases, V lost 5 bases, and 6 bases had no gene match. CDR3 length equals 15 residues. This CDR3 is CASSPLTGLNTEAFF. CDR3 DNA: TGTGCCAGCAGTCCCTTGACAGGGTTGAACACTGAAGCTTTCTTT.

This clonotype was detected many times. The chain is built from TRBV5-4 and TRBJ2-3; D is unresolved. In germline, CDR1 is SGHNT, CDR2 YYREEE (reference sequence). Trimming removed 4 bases from V and 6 bases from J, with 9 bases in between. This CDR3 is 12 amino acids long. The CDR3 region is CASSVTDDTQYF. CDR3 sequence (DNA): TGTGCCAGCAGCGTGACTGATGATACGCAGTATTTT.

The chain is built from TRBV4-1 and TRBJ2-7; 8 nucleotides match TRBD1. J was trimmed by 2 bases and V by 1 base; bases with no gene match: 4. CDR1 is MGHRA and CDR2 is YSYEKL in the germline V gene. The CDR3 totals 15 residues. The CDR3: CASSQGTGPPYEQYF. The CDR3, as DNA: TGCGCCAGCAGCCAAGGGACAGGGCCCCCCTACGAGCAGTACTTC.

The V call is TRBV5-1, the J call TRBJ2-7, with TRBD1 matching over 11 bases. The V gene end was trimmed by 4 bases and the J gene end by 5 bases; junction bases not matched to a gene: 5. This CDR3 contains 14 residues. Germline V CDR1 and CDR2: SGHRS, YFSETQ. In nucleotides, the CDR3 is TGCGCCAGCAGCCCGGGACAGGGGGGCGACGAGCAGTACTTC. Its protein is CASSPGQGGDEQYF.